The 23 T cell receptor beta chains listed next were all sequenced from one sample in a study of cytomegalovirus exposure and HLA in healthy donors. Primers included in the PCR were 60 Vbeta and 13 Jbeta primers. The table came from immunoSEQ multiplex PCR; TCRdb's copy has only in-frame clones and leaves some out. The data show 210,000 or so clones, with approximately 80% seen just once and approximately 1.4% held by the top ten. The sample taken for sequencing was PBMCs. Receptors were obtained from a girl aged 5 to 17 in good health and CMV-seronegative.

Only one count was recorded for this clone. The V and J genes are TRBV7-9 and TRBJ2-7; TRBD2 is a possible D gene (5 bases). The CDR3 has 12 amino acids. CDR1 and CDR2 (germline): SEHNR, FQNEAQ (reference sequence). The V gene lost 10 bases and the J gene lost 2 bases, with 12 bases spanning the gap. The CDR3 region is CATAGGPYEQYF. In DNA, the CDR3 is TGTGCCACCGCAGGAGGTCCCTACGAGCAGTACTTC.

This clone was detected only once. The chain uses TRBV19 and TRBJ1-3, with TRBD1 matching 7 bases. The V gene end was trimmed by 4 bases and the J gene end by 0 bases; junction bases not matched to a gene: 6. The CDR3 sequence is 16 residues long. Germline V gives CDR1 LNHDA, CDR2 SQIVND (reference sequence). This CDR3 reads CASSTIQGPSGNTIYF. For the CDR3, the DNA is TGTGCCAGTAGTACGATACAGGGGCCCTCTGGAAACACCATATATTTT.

The chain uses TRBV13 and TRBJ1-2; TRBD1 is a possible D gene (6 bases). Trimming cost V 5 bases and J 2 bases, with 9 bases left between them. The CDR3 consists of 13 residues. Germline V gene sequence: CDR1 PRHDT, CDR2 FYEKMQ (reference sequence). The CDR3 loop reads CASSQTGNYGYTF. For the CDR3, the DNA is TGTGCCAGCAGCCAAACAGGGAACTATGGCTACACCTTC.

This rearrangement joins TRBV2 to TRBJ1-1; D is possibly TRBD1 (5 bases). V lost 1 base and J 0 bases, leaving 9 bases between the germline ends. This CDR3 contains 15 residues. Germline CDR1 SNHLY, CDR2 FYNNEI. As DNA, the CDR3 is TGTGCCAGCAGTGAAGGGGGGGAGATGAACACTGAAGCTTTCTTT. This translates into CASSEGGEMNTEAFF.

This clone was detected ten times or more. DNA for the CDR3: TGTGCCAGCAGTGCAACAGGGGAGGGCACAGATACGCAGTATTTT. It codes for CASSATGEGTDTQYF. The V call is TRBV6-4, the J call TRBJ2-3; the D gene is possibly TRBD1 (7 bases). The germline V gene encodes CDR1 MRHNA and CDR2 SNTAGT. This CDR3 is 15 amino acids long. Trimming removed 4 bases from V and 1 base from J, with 12 bases in between.

The rearrangement links TRBV6-6 to TRBJ2-3; 11 bases are a match to TRBD2. The CDR3 has 14 residues. Looked up from germline, CDR1 is MNHNY and CDR2 is SVGAGI (reference sequence). V trimming: 6 bases; J trimming: 1 base; junction bases outside the gene matches: 0. CDR3 coding DNA: TGTGCCAGCAGGACTAGCGGGGGCACAGATACGCAGTATTTT. Its translation: CASRTSGGTDTQYF.

The chain couples TRBV7-3 to TRBJ2-5; 8 bases agree with TRBD1. The J segment lost 2 bases and the V segment lost 5 bases, leaving 4 bases of the junction unmatched. The CDR3 has 14 amino acids. Germline V gene sequence: CDR1 SGHTA, CDR2 FQGTGA. The CDR3 region is CASSEWTGQETQYF. The CDR3 coding sequence is TGTGCCAGCAGCGAATGGACAGGGCAAGAGACCCAGTACTTC.

This clone was recorded only once. The chain has TRBV5-4 and TRBJ1-2; no firm D call. CDR1 is SGHNT and CDR2 is YYREEE in the germline V gene (reference sequence). The CDR3 has 13 amino acids. Trimming took off 0 bases at V and 5 bases at J, with 8 bases between the two ends. In DNA, the CDR3 is TGTGCCAGCAGCTTGGACAGCCAATATGGCTACACCTTC. Its protein product is CASSLDSQYGYTF.

The CDR3 nucleotides read TGTGCCTGGAGGCAGCGGGCGACTGGCAATGAGCAGTTCTTC. This codes for CAWRQRATGNEQFF. The chain is built from TRBV30 and TRBJ2-1; possibly TRBD2 for D (6 bases). Between the trimmed V and J ends, which lost 3 bases and 6 bases, there was a span of 15 bases. CDR1 and CDR2 from the germline V gene are GTSNPN and SVGIG (reference sequence). The CDR3 sequence is 14 residues long.

The chain is built from TRBV4-2 and TRBJ1-6, with a tentative D call TRBD1 (6 bases). V dropped 4 bases and J dropped 10 bases, with 14 bases sitting between them. From germline, CDR1 is LGHNA and CDR2 YNFKEQ. This CDR3 is built from 14 residues. The CDR3 DNA reads as TGTGCCAGCAGCCTACAGGGTACCGGCTCACCCCTCCACTTT. It codes for CASSLQGTGSPLHF.

The chain carries TRBV7-2 and TRBJ2-5; D gene unclear. This CDR3 comprises 15 residues. V gave up 1 base and J gave up 4 bases, with 13 bases separating them. The germline V gene encodes CDR1 SGHTA and CDR2 FQGNSA. The CDR3 nucleotides read TGTGCCAGCAGCTTAGACTCTTCCCGCCGAGAGACCCAGTACTTC. Its protein is CASSLDSSRRETQYF.

CDR3 loop: CASSRRGGAYEQYF. The CDR3 bases are TGTGCCAGCAGCCGCCGAGGGGGCGCCTACGAGCAGTACTTC. The V gene is TRBV28, the J gene TRBJ2-7, with 7 bases identical to TRBD1. The V gene's germline CDR1 is MDHEN and CDR2 SYDVKM. After removal of 6 bases from V and 2 bases from J, the junction contained 7 bases not matched to a gene. The CDR3 extends over 14 amino acids.

The chain joins TRBV7-9 to TRBJ1-2, with D perhaps TRBD1 (5 bases). This CDR3 has 11 amino acids. Per the germline V gene, CDR1 is SEHNR and CDR2 is FQNEAQ (reference sequence). Trimming took off 7 bases at V and 4 bases at J, with 7 bases between the two ends. This chain's CDR3 is CASMGGYGYTF. CDR3 nucleotide sequence: TGTGCCAGCATGGGGGGCTATGGCTACACCTTC.

Notes on this clone: The sample contains more than one DNA sequence encoding this CDR3. The chain joins TRBV7-9 to TRBJ2-5, with D tentatively TRBD2 (6 bases). Looked up from germline, CDR1 is SEHNR and CDR2 is FQNEAQ (reference sequence). The CDR3 loop spans 12 amino acids. The germline V and J ends were trimmed by 6 bases and 5 bases, with 10 bases remaining between them. In DNA form, the CDR3 reads TGTGCCAGCAGTCCTCGGGGGGAGACCCAGTACTTC. Protein product: CASSPRGETQYF.

In its sample, this clone was seen a few times. The CDR3 loop reads CASSQKSRGSYNEQFF. As DNA, the CDR3 is TGTGCCAGCAGCCAAAAAAGTCGCGGGAGCTACAATGAGCAGTTCTTC. The chain is built from TRBV14 and TRBJ2-1; 7 bases line up with TRBD2. The CDR3 contains 16 residues. Trimming took 2 bases from V and 3 from J; bases not matched to a gene: 7. Germline V CDR1 and CDR2: SGHDN, FVKESK.

CDR3 sequence reads: CASSYSQNQPQHF. CDR3 bases: TGTGCCAGCAGTTACAGCCAGAATCAGCCCCAGCATTTT. The chain employs TRBV27 and TRBJ1-5, with D uncertain. The germline V gene encodes CDR1 MNHEY and CDR2 SMNVEV (reference sequence). The V and J ends lost 4 bases and 4 bases respectively, with 8 bases between them. There are 13 residues in the CDR3.

This clone has a handful of counts. The chain is built from TRBV4-3 and TRBJ2-7; TRBD2 matches 11 bases. Germline V gene sequence: CDR1 LGHNA, CDR2 YSLEER. The CDR3 is made up of 20 amino acids. J lost 1 base, V lost 0 bases, and 14 bases had no gene match. CDR3 sequence: CASSQEYTPGTSGPSYEQYF. The CDR3 DNA reads as TGCGCCAGCAGCCAAGAGTACACCCCAGGGACTAGCGGCCCATCCTACGAGCAGTACTTC.

In nucleotides, the CDR3 is TGCGCCAGCAGCCATCTGGGACTAGCAGGAGATACGCAGTATTTT. Its protein is CASSHLGLAGDTQYF. The chain joins TRBV4-1 to TRBJ2-3, with 9 bases lining up with TRBD2. CDR3 size: 15 residues. Germline assignment: CDR1 MGHRA and CDR2 YSYEKL. V gave up 3 bases and J gave up 5 bases; unmatched junction bases: 6.

This chain links TRBV12-2 with TRBJ2-3; the table's D gene call, TRBD1, was not cross checked with the DNA. TRBV12-2 is a pseudogene. The CDR3 has 15 residues. The CDR3 DNA sequence: TGTGCAAGTCGCCTGGGGCTTGGGGCCACAGATACGCAGTATTTT. Protein: CASRLGLGATDTQYF.

CDR3 in DNA: TGTGCCAGCCGGACAGGGTCAATCTACGAGCAGTACTTC. Its translation is CASRTGSIYEQYF. The gene calls are TRBV28 and TRBJ2-7; TRBD1 aligns across 8 bases. V was pared by 8 bases and J by 3 bases, with 6 bases of the junction left unmatched. The CDR3 has 13 residues. The germline V gene has CDR1 MDHEN and CDR2 SYDVKM.

The chain couples TRBV5-1 to TRBJ1-2, with TRBD1 as a possible D gene (6 bases). The CDR3 contains 15 residues. The V end lost 1 base, the J end lost 5 bases, and 15 bases lay between the germline ends. Germline-derived CDR1 and CDR2 are SGHRS and YFSETQ. CDR3 sequence reads: CASSLTGFATYGYTF. CDR3 nucleotide sequence: TGCGCCAGCAGCTTGACAGGGTTTGCCACTTATGGCTACACCTTC.

This clone was picked up one time. The rearrangement joins TRBV9 to TRBJ1-1; 8 bases line up with TRBD1. The V gene end was trimmed by 7 bases and the J gene end by 1 base; junction bases not matched to a gene: 3. Germline V gives CDR1 SGDLS, CDR2 YYNGEE. The CDR3 sequence is 13 residues long. The CDR3 sequence: CASGGQANTEAFF. The CDR3, as DNA: TGTGCCAGCGGGGGACAGGCGAACACTGAAGCTTTCTTT.

The count of this clone is one. The genes are TRBV28 and TRBJ2-2; D may be TRBD1 (6 bases). With 3 bases removed from V and 1 base from J, the gap between germline ends came to 24 bases. Per the germline V gene, CDR1 is MDHEN and CDR2 is SYDVKM. This CDR3 is 20 amino acids long. The CDR3 region is CASSFLRTNRDTKNTGELFF. The CDR3 region has the DNA TGTGCCAGCAGTTTCCTCCGCACGAACCGGGACACAAAGAACACCGGGGAGCTGTTTTTT. Variable domain in full (rest from reference TRBV28 and TRBJ2-2): DVKVTQSSRYLVKRTGEKVFLECVQDMDHENMFWYRQDPGLGLRLIYFSYDVKMKEKGDIPEGYSVSREKKERFSLILESASTNQTSMYLCASSFLRTNRDTKNTGELFFGEGSRLTVL.